This T cell receptor beta chain emerged from a study of a mutant IDH1 vaccine in newly diagnosed glioma. The overall study: Before enrollment, the patients had been treated with radiotherapy alone, temozolomide alone, or both together. Most of them had received both.

Notes on the study in general: Top-clonotype changes in peripheral T cells seemed unrelated to pseudoprogression.

This clone came up a few times. The antigen is unknown. The table came from immunoSEQ multiplex PCR; TCRdb's copy has only in-frame clones and leaves some out. The sample lists 95,000 to 100,000 clones, roughly 90% occurring once. Germline CDR1 is MNHEY and CDR2 is SMNVEV (reference sequence). The CDR3 totals 15 residues. V shed 4 bases and J shed 4 bases, with 15 bases lying between them. Sample time point: baseline, week 1 (first vaccination visit). Treatment here: pre-vaccination baseline after standard-of-care therapy. This sequence was found in a woman aged 45-60 years with glioma. The chain recombines TRBV27 with TRBJ2-3; D is uncertain. The source material was PBMCs, sampled from a glioma patient treated with radiotherapy, temozolomide or both. CDR3 region: CASSSPPSGADTQYF. In nucleotides, the CDR3 is TGTGCCAGCAGTTCCCCCCCGTCTGGCGCAGATACGCAGTATTTT.